This TCR beta chain is drawn from a study of memory CD8 T cells in hepatitis C reinfection (dated by TCRdb to 2016 to 2017). Describing the broader study: Two consecutive HCV infections were spontaneously resolved by three donors, whereas a primary infection was cleared by two donors who then became chronically infected after reinfection. The TCR beta repertoire of virus-specific CD8 T cells was tracked longitudinally in a few donors across an HCV reinfection episode. Late or post reinfection samples were collected 12 to 24 weeks after reinfection was detected. Four to six reinfection cases with stored pre-reinfection samples were identified between 2009 and 2012. Participants who had resolved a prior HCV infection were followed every 3 months in the reinfection study. HCV reinfection was defined as a positive HCV RNA test following two negative tests taken at least 60 days apart. What the study reported, not specific to this receptor: Because the study included only a few donors, definitive conclusions about public clonotypes linked to secondary clearance could not be reached.

According to the study, the label for this sample's time point signals: late/post reinfection, 12 to 24 weeks after detection. The sorted cells were sequenced directly ex vivo, without any in vitro expansion ahead of TCR sequencing. The donors, who were people who inject drugs, were enrolled in the Montreal Acute Hepatitis C Cohort Study (HEPCO) in Canada. As controls, total naive CD8 T cells were sorted as viable CD3+ CD8+ CD45RO- cells from a couple of donors at all three reinfection time points. Before sorting, cryopreserved peripheral blood mononuclear cells were thawed, and CD8 T cells were purified from the thawed cells. The MACS CD8+ T cell Isolation Kit was used to enrich CD8 T cells by negative selection. Cells were sorted on a BD FACSAria II sorter using FACSDiva software, and FlowJo was used for data analysis. Libraries were built with the immunoSEQ multiplex PCR assay. Genomic DNA was extracted from the sorted cells, and the TCR beta V, D and J regions were sequenced using the automated high-throughput method of Adaptive Biotechnologies. A two-step, bias-controlled multiplex PCR was used to amplify CDR3 regions. Amplified TCR beta libraries were sequenced on an Illumina instrument. The original pipeline was this. Demultiplexed reads were processed to lower amplification and sequencing bias, and the IMGT database was used to assign CDR3 sequences to gene families. ImmunoSEQ software version 2.0 was used to analyze the repertoire data. Out-of-frame sequences and sequences containing stop codons in the CDR3 were removed from the clonotype lists. Any clonotype with a frequency under 0.01% was left out, since that frequency corresponded to less than one cell. Richness was calculated by dividing observed richness by the number of input cells, and evenness was calculated by dividing Shannon entropy by the log of observed richness. To measure repertoire diversity and how similar the repertoire was between time points, Simpson diversity and Morisita-Horn overlap indices were applied. Clonotypes were sorted into dominant (>1%), sub-dominant (0.5-0.99%), low abundance (0.1-0.49%) or lowest abundance (<0.1%) groups. A germline index was derived by subtracting total nucleotide additions from total CDR3 length and dividing the result by total CDR3 length. TCRdb retrieved this table from immuneACCESS and kept in-frame rearrangements only. Not all clones are present; in checked studies, unresolved V genes account for under half, and no reason is known for the remainder. V and J calls and clone size are given by that table; D and trimming were obtained from the DNA. Present in this sample are some 46,000 clones, 85% to 90% of which were seen just once. Together, the top ten hold 0.6% to 0.85% of the sample.

The junction shows trimming of 5 bases on V and 3 bases on J, plus 10 bases between the germline ends. The CDR3 contains 14 residues, cysteine and phenylalanine counted. Only the CDR3 region is kept as DNA, spanning 42 bases read in frame from base 1. CDR1 and CDR2, per the germline V gene (reference sequence), are SEHNR and FQNEAQ. About this clone itself: It lacks a known antigen. One base away there is no much larger clone; base qualities are not given.

The chain is encoded by TRBV7-9 joined to TRBJ1-4; a tentative D match to TRBD1 spans 6 bases. The source of this sequence is a young man with hepatitis C virus infection. Sequencing was performed on naive CD8+ T cells sorted from blood. The sample's cell subset or site label, in plain terms: total naive CD8+CD45RO- T cells. The nucleotide sequence reads TGTGCCAGCAGCCCAGGGGTCGCTAATGAAAAACTGTTTTTT. Translated, this is CASSPGVANEKLFF.